This TCR beta chain was documented in a study of blood T cells in healthy people across ages (dated by TCRdb to the mid-2010s). Notes on the research overall: In model experiments, template switching captured roughly one uniquely barcoded TCR beta cDNA molecule for every two T cells. The study measured age-related changes in TCR beta repertoire diversity using deep sequencing normalized with unique cDNA molecular identifiers. The donors were split into four age groups: young (average around 15 years), middle-aged (roughly 40), aged (around 67) and long-lived (roughly 86). To avoid experimental bias, donors of different ages were randomly spread across the sequencing lanes. The study analyzed two additional independent replicas of 1 million unique cDNA reads from the same blood draw for two donors, one aged 18 to 30 and one aged 80 or older. Findings and caveats that apply to the study as a whole: Compared with the aged group, more naive CD4+ T cells, fewer expanded clones and increased TCR diversity were shown by the long-lived group, suggesting age selection. Estimates of total diversity from one million sequenced T cells were regarded as lower bounds and underestimates. Bulk unsorted PBMC profiling prevented conclusive comparison of naive and antigen-experienced compartments. Observed TCR beta diversity per million T cells fell roughly linearly with age, and a significant reduction was already apparent by age about 36. Because donor CMV infection status was unknown, age-related changes in expanded clonotypes were potentially confounded. The percentage of naive T cells measured by flow cytometry correlated strongly with observed TCR beta diversity.

The donors were under 40 Caucasian individuals from Russia, aged roughly 6 to 90 years, who were systemically healthy. Each donor gave approximately 9.3 milliliters of peripheral blood, collected into EDTA-treated Vacutainer tubes. PBMCs were isolated by Ficoll-Paque density-gradient centrifugation, with at least 6 million obtained per sample. Total RNA, at least 5 micrograms per sample, was extracted from PBMCs with Trizol reagent. The percentages of naive CD45RAhigh/CD27high T cells were determined by flow cytometry on a PBMC aliquot from every donor. A few counts support this clonotype. Its target antigen remains unknown. The sample holds no much larger clone one base away, and base qualities are not on file. Taken from the germline V gene, the CDR1 and CDR2 loops are SGDLS and YYNGEE. Trimming removed 4 bases from V and 4 bases from J; the gene matches leave 6 bases unexplained. Including cysteine and phenylalanine, the CDR3 has 14 amino acids. Only the CDR3 portion is preserved as DNA: 42 bases, with reading frame beginning at the first base.

Libraries were constructed by 5' RACE. TCRdb lists the instrument as Illumina HiSeq 2500. A second PCR of roughly 6 to 11 cycles was run with a J-beta primer mix and a sample-barcoded 5' primer. A template-switch 5' adaptor carrying 12 random nucleotides introduced a unique molecular identifier onto each TCR beta cDNA molecule. Each sample yielded at least 3 million CDR3-containing paired-end reads. All of the RNA was converted into first-strand cDNA using the Mint cDNA synthesis kit, with a TRBC-specific oligonucleotide serving as the primer. After uracil-DNA glycosylase treatment, a first 18-cycle PCR used universal primers M1SS and BC2_uni_R on all cDNA. The study's own analysis went as follows. Each sample was normalized by randomly selecting 1 million high-quality reads, each carrying a distinct molecular identifier. Reads sharing molecular identifiers were discarded rather than binned into consensus sequences. MiTCR, run with a Q25 quality threshold and the strictest error-elimination algorithm, handled CDR3 identification, clonotype clustering and error correction. A nonparametric unseen species model with Euler transformation was used to estimate lower-bound total TCR beta diversity. Through fastp at Q25 and MiXCR, TCRdb rebuilt clones from the public reads, retaining in-frame beta chains. Here each entry gathers all rows of one CDR3 protein and keeps the most common genes and DNA. The V and J calls shown here were made by TCRdb, not taken from the authors' results. This sample gives about 380,000 distinct CDR3 sequences in total; 45% to 65% of them show up just once. The ten largest clones take up about 54% of the sample.

The receptor chain draws on TRBV9 and TRBJ2-7, with 9 central nucleotides matching TRBD1. This clonotype was sampled from a man in his 60s in good health. The source material was blood. The nucleotide sequence is given as TGTGCCAGCAGCCCCCACGGACAGGGGTACGAGCAGTACTTC. This codes for CASSPHGQGYEQYF. Joined to the reference TRBV9 and TRBJ2-7 proteins, this CDR3 gives the full variable domain: DSGVTQTPKHLITATGQRVTLRCSPRSGDLSVYWYQQSLDQGLQFLIQYYNGEERAKGNILERFSAQQFPDLHSELNLSSLELGDSALYFCASSPHGQGYEQYFGPGTRLTVT.